The 7 T cell receptor beta chains given below trace back to one sample, sequenced in a study of blood T cells in healthy people across ages. For the second PCR, which ran for roughly 7 to 11 cycles, a sample-barcoded 5' primer and a J-beta primer mix were used. TCRdb ran MiXCR on the 5' RACE reads and lists one entry per CDR3 protein. The sample has around 750,000 distinct CDR3 sequences; roughly 50% are singletons. Source material: blood. These receptors all stem from a man at least 80 years old in good health.

The chain employs TRBV25-1 and TRBJ2-5; TRBD1 matches 10 bases. Germline values: CDR1 MGHDK, CDR2 SYGVNS. The CDR3 sequence is 16 residues long. V was pared by 6 bases and J by 1 base, with 8 bases of the junction left unmatched. The CDR3: CASRSRDRGPQETQYF. For the CDR3, the DNA is TGTGCCAGCAGGTCCCGGGACAGGGGTCCCCAAGAGACCCAGTACTTC.

A few counts support this clonotype. The V and J genes are TRBV7-2 and TRBJ1-5; unclear D gene. Deletions cut 5 bases from V and 5 bases from J, with 10 bases between. Germline V gives CDR1 SGHTA, CDR2 FQGNSA. The CDR3 runs 13 residues. The CDR3 region is CASSADRDQPQHF. The CDR3 DNA follows: TGTGCCAGCAGCGCGGACCGGGATCAGCCCCAGCATTTT.

The chain couples TRBV6-5 to TRBJ1-1, with 7 bases fitting TRBD1. From germline, CDR1 is MNHEY and CDR2 SVGAGI. Trimming took 7 bases from V and 2 from J; bases not matched to a gene: 10. There are 15 residues in the CDR3. CDR3 loop: CASTPGRGTNTEAFF. CDR3 nucleotide sequence: TGTGCCAGCACTCCGGGCAGGGGGACCAACACTGAAGCTTTCTTT.

The gene calls are TRBV30 and TRBJ2-7; the D is unclear. Trimming removed 3 bases at V and 2 bases at J, with 5 bases between. The CDR3 spans 11 residues. Germline V gives CDR1 GTSNPN, CDR2 SVGIG (reference sequence). CDR3 loop: CAWSGTYEQYF. CDR3 bases: TGTGCCTGGAGCGGAACCTACGAGCAGTACTTC.

This clonotype was seen a handful of times. CDR3 loop: CSAPGLAENEQYF. In DNA, the CDR3 is TGCAGTGCGCCGGGACTAGCGGAGAACGAGCAGTACTTC. V is TRBV20-1 and J is TRBJ2-7; 11 bases fit TRBD2. Germline loops: CDR1 DFQATT, CDR2 SNEGSKA (reference sequence). CDR3 length equals 13 residues. V lost 6 bases to trimming and J lost 5 bases; unmatched junction nucleotides: 6.

This rearrangement joins TRBV4-3 to TRBJ1-2; 7 bases are a match to TRBD1. V gave up 0 bases and J gave up 2 bases; unmatched junction bases: 3. The germline gives CDR1 LGHNA, CDR2 YSLEER. The CDR3 consists of 15 residues. The DNA of the CDR3 is TGCGCCAGCAGCCAAGAATTACAGGGGAACTATGGCTACACCTTC. It encodes CASSQELQGNYGYTF.

This clonotype was detected only a few times. The chain recombines TRBV20-1 with TRBJ2-5; D possibly corresponds to TRBD2 (5 bases). V gave up 5 bases and J gave up 5 bases, with 15 bases separating them. The CDR3 runs 13 residues. Per the germline V gene, CDR1 is DFQATT and CDR2 is SNEGSKA (reference sequence). CDR3 nucleotides: TGCAGTGCTCTGTGGCCCGGGGTGGAGACCCAGTACTTC. Protein product: CSALWPGVETQYF.